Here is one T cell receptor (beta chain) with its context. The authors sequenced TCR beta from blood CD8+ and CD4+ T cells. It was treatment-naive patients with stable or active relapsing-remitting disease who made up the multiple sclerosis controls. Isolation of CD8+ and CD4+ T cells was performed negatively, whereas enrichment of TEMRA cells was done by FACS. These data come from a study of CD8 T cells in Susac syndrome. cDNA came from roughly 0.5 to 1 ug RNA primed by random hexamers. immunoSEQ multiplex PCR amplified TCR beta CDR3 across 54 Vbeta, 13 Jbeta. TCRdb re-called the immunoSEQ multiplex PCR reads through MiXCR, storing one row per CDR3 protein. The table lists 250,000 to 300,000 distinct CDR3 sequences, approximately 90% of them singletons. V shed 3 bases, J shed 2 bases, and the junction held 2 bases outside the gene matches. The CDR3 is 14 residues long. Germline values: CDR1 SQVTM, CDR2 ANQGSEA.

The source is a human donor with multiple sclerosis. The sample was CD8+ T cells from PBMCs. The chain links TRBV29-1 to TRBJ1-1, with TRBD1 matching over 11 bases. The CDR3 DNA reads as TGCAGCGTTGAGGGGACAGGGGGTAACACTGAAGCTTTCTTT. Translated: CSVEGTGGNTEAFF.